This T cell receptor beta chain was sequenced in a study of PD-1 blockade in classical Hodgkin lymphoma. Findings and caveats of the study: While CD8+ TCR diversity did not rise significantly by C4D1, CD4+ TCR diversity did.

The CDR3 runs to 15 residues. In germline, CDR1 is LGHNA, CDR2 YSLEER. Trimming took 1 base from V and 1 from J, leaving 10 bases between them. Some clones are missing from TCRdb's copy, which holds only in-frame ones; the method was immunoSEQ multiplex PCR. The sample carries approximately 60,000 clones, 88% recorded once. Brentuximab vedotin exposure varied, and every patient relapsed after autologous stem cell transplantation. A note on this clone: Antigen unknown.

This TCR was recovered from a human donor with classical Hodgkin lymphoma. The chain couples TRBV4-3 to TRBJ1-2; D not certain. The sample here was peripheral blood mononuclear cells (PBMCs), taken at baseline. CDR3 sequence (DNA): TGCGCCAGCAGCCAAGGGGCGGGTCATAACTATGGCTACACCTTC. This sequence encodes CASSQGAGHNYGYTF.